Listed here are 26 T cell receptor beta chains from one sample, sequenced in a study of T-cell memory formation after mild COVID-19. Using its own MiXCR run on the 5' RACE reads, TCRdb lists one record per CDR3 protein. The data contain about 500,000 distinct CDR3 sequences, about a fifth of them seen just once; the ten biggest clones take up around 12%. Sequenced input: PBMCs or a T cell subset sorted from them (not recorded which). The receptors shown here come from an adult woman who had mild COVID-19 (a few samples of this study predate the infection). Cell type and time point are not known.

This clonotype has only a few counts. The gene calls are TRBV11-2 and TRBJ2-5; D is unresolved. The germline CDR1 and CDR2 sequences are SGHAT and FQNNGV. The ends were cut back, 5 bases at V and 4 bases at J, with 5 bases in the middle. The CDR3 is 11 amino acids. CDR3 in DNA: TGTGCCAGCAGCGAGCTAGAGACCCAGTACTTC. It translates to CASSELETQYF.

This chain links TRBV4-3 with TRBJ2-5; no firm D call. In germline, CDR1 is LGHNA, CDR2 YSLEER. Trimming removed 0 bases from V and 7 bases from J, with 15 bases in between. The CDR3 spans 15 residues. CDR3 in DNA: TGCGCCAGCAGCCAAGAGGGCGTGAGGAAAGGGACCCAGTACTTC. Its protein product is CASSQEGVRKGTQYF.

The chain combines TRBV20-1 with TRBJ1-5; TRBD1 aligns across 7 bases. After removal of 2 bases from V and 4 bases from J, the junction contained 5 bases not matched to a gene. Germline CDR1 is DFQATT and CDR2 is SNEGSKA (reference sequence). The CDR3 is 14 residues long. CDR3 nucleotides: TGCAGTGCTAGAACAGGGGCCCTAAATCAGCCCCAGCATTTT. Translation gives CSARTGALNQPQHF.

V is TRBV19 and J is TRBJ2-1; the match to TRBD2 covers 12 bases. The CDR3 has 14 residues. V was pared by 6 bases and J by 8 bases, with 5 bases of the junction left unmatched. Germline CDR1 and CDR2: LNHDA and SQIVND (reference sequence). The CDR3 coding sequence is TGTGCCAGTAGGCTAGCGGGAGGGGCGCATGAGCAGTTCTTC. Protein sequence: CASRLAGGAHEQFF.

This clonotype was detected a few times. The chain links TRBV7-9 to TRBJ2-7, with 10 nucleotides matching TRBD2. Per the germline V gene, CDR1 is SEHNR and CDR2 is FQNEAQ (reference sequence). After removal of 2 bases from V and 5 bases from J, the junction contained 6 bases not matched to a gene. The CDR3 is made up of 15 amino acids. The CDR3 coding sequence is TGTGCCAGCAGCTTAACGACTAGCGGGCTTAACGAGCAGTACTTC. As protein: CASSLTTSGLNEQYF.

DNA for the CDR3: TGTGCCAGCAGCTTAGAGCCCGCAGATACGCAGTATTTT. It is translated as CASSLEPADTQYF. V gene TRBV7-3 combines with J gene TRBJ2-3; no firm D call. Trimming stripped 2 bases from V and 4 bases from J, with 7 bases between. The CDR3 runs to 13 residues. CDR1 is SGHTA and CDR2 is FQGTGA in the germline V gene.

This sequence joins TRBV20-1 and TRBJ2-3, with D perhaps being TRBD1 or TRBD2 (5 bases each). V was cut by 6 bases and J by 1 base, with 14 bases left in between. The germline V gene encodes CDR1 DFQATT and CDR2 SNEGSKA (reference sequence). This CDR3 is 14 amino acids long. The CDR3 loop is CSAPGTVGTDTQYF. The CDR3 region has the DNA TGCAGTGCACCCGGGACCGTAGGCACAGATACGCAGTATTTT.

The chain couples TRBV18 to TRBJ1-1, with D unclear. The V gene lost 3 bases and the J gene lost 3 bases, with 26 bases spanning the gap. Germline CDR1 and CDR2: KGHSH and LQKENI. The CDR3 loop spans 19 amino acids. CDR3 residues: CASSPAFVSGPARDTEAFF. The CDR3 nucleotides are TGTGCCAGCTCACCGGCATTTGTATCGGGCCCCGCGCGGGACACTGAAGCTTTCTTT.

The J gene is TRBJ2-2, the V gene TRBV7-2, with 11 positions matching TRBD2. The CDR3 consists of 16 residues. J lost 7 bases, V lost 5 bases, and 9 bases had no gene match. From germline, CDR1 is SGHTA and CDR2 FQGNSA. The chain's CDR3 is CASSPIAGGLGGELFF. The CDR3 coding sequence is TGTGCCAGCAGCCCAATAGCGGGAGGGCTCGGCGGGGAGCTGTTTTTT. Variable domain in full (rest from reference TRBV7-2 and TRBJ2-2): GAGVSQSPSNKVTEKGKDVELRCDPISGHTALYWYRQSLGQGLEFLIYFQGNSAPDKSGLPSDRFSAERTGGSVSTLTIQRTQQEDSAVYLCASSPIAGGLGGELFFGEGSRLTVL.

The sample holds a few counts of this clonotype. The chain carries TRBV20-1 and TRBJ2-2; TRBD2 matches at 7 bases. Germline V gives CDR1 DFQATT, CDR2 SNEGSKA (reference sequence). CDR3 length: 15 amino acids. Germline trimming cut 1 base from V and 2 bases from J; bases unmatched to any gene: 4. The CDR3 coding sequence is TGCAGTGCTAGAGTAAGCGGGACTAACACCGGGGAGCTGTTTTTT. As protein: CSARVSGTNTGELFF.

This clonotype was counted ten times or more. This chain links TRBV5-1 with TRBJ2-7; unclear D gene. Trimming left V 2 bases short and J 1 base short, with 10 bases between. The CDR3 has 14 residues. Germline assignment: CDR1 SGHRS and CDR2 YFSETQ. In nucleotides, the CDR3 is TGCGCCAGCAGCTTCAGTAAAGGGTCCTACGAGCAGTACTTC. It is translated as CASSFSKGSYEQYF. Combining the CDR3 with reference TRBV5-1 and TRBJ2-7 gives the whole variable domain KAGVTQTPRYLIKTRGQQVTLSCSPISGHRSVSWYQQTPGQGLQFLFEYFSETQRNKGNFPGRFSGRQFSNSRSEMNVSTLELGDSALYLCASSFSKGSYEQYFGPGTRLTVT.

This chain connects TRBV7-2 to TRBJ2-2, with 8 nucleotides matching TRBD2. The CDR3 has 15 amino acids. Trimming removed 8 bases from V and 6 bases from J; junction bases left unmatched: 11. Germline V lookup: CDR1 SGHTA, CDR2 FQGNSA. The CDR3 bases are TGTGCCAGCGTTCCGGGACTAGGCCGACCCGGGGAGCTGTTTTTT. Protein product: CASVPGLGRPGELFF.

This clonotype has just a few counts. The J gene is TRBJ1-2, the V gene TRBV7-9; D remains unclear. V lost 1 base and J 3 bases, leaving 15 bases between the germline ends. Germline V gene data show CDR1 as SEHNR and CDR2 as FQNEAQ (reference sequence). There are 16 residues in the CDR3. The CDR3: CASSLGGGGGDYGYTF. CDR3 DNA sequence: TGTGCCAGCAGCTTAGGCGGCGGTGGAGGAGACTATGGCTACACCTTC.

This clonotype was found many times. V gene TRBV7-6 combines with J gene TRBJ1-1, with D possibly being TRBD1 (5 bases). Germline V CDR1 and CDR2: SGHVS, FNYEAQ. CDR3 length: 15 residues. The V end was cut by 2 bases, the J end by 1 base, with 11 bases between. The chain's CDR3 is CASSLQTVPNTEAFF. The CDR3 DNA is TGTGCCAGCAGCTTACAGACAGTACCGAACACTGAAGCTTTCTTT.

CDR3 coding DNA: TGTGCCAGCAGCCACTGGGGAGAGACCCAGTACTTC. Protein sequence: CASSHWGETQYF. The V gene is TRBV7-8, the J gene TRBJ2-5; the D is unclear. The V end lost 5 bases, the J end lost 4 bases, and 8 bases lay between the germline ends. Germline V CDR1 and CDR2: SGHVS, FQNEAQ. This CDR3 has 12 residues.

This clonotype came up once. The chain couples TRBV7-2 to TRBJ2-2, with 7 bases identical to TRBD1. Germline CDR1 and CDR2: SGHTA and FQGNSA. The CDR3 is 22 residues long. V lost 3 bases, J lost 0 bases, and 22 bases stayed unmatched. CDR3 DNA: TGTGCCAGCAGCTTTACCTCTCGTCGACAGGGCCGAATATCAACGAACACCGGGGAGCTGTTTTTT. This codes for CASSFTSRRQGRISTNTGELFF.

The CDR3 DNA is TGTGCCAGCAGCCAAGATCTAGCTAGCGTGGTAGAAGAGACCCAGTACTTC. As protein: CASSQDLASVVEETQYF. V usage is TRBV3-1 and J usage is TRBJ2-5; D is perhaps TRBD2 (6 bases). The CDR3 spans 17 residues. Trimming stripped 0 bases from V and 3 bases from J, with 17 bases between. Germline lookup yields CDR1 LGHDT and CDR2 YNNKEL (reference sequence).

This clonotype occurred a few times. The CDR3 spells CASSLEASGTETQYF. The CDR3 DNA sequence: TGTGCCAGCAGCTTGGAGGCTAGCGGGACAGAGACCCAGTACTTC. The chain links TRBV5-4 to TRBJ2-5; 9 bases map to TRBD2. With V trimmed by 0 bases and J by 4 bases, 4 bases remained unmatched. Germline CDR1 and CDR2: SGHNT and YYREEE (reference sequence). CDR3 length equals 15 residues.

The table lists this clonotype with a few counts. This rearrangement joins TRBV20-1 to TRBJ1-1, with unresolved D. Germline V gives CDR1 DFQATT, CDR2 SNEGSKA (reference sequence). The ends were cut back, 3 bases at V and 6 bases at J, with 17 bases in the middle. CDR3 length equals 14 residues. The CDR3 region is CSASEIKFNAEAFF. Here the CDR3 DNA reads TGCAGTGCTAGTGAAATAAAGTTCAACGCTGAAGCTTTCTTT.

This clonotype was seen only a few times. This CDR3 is CATSWGNTEAFF. The CDR3 nucleotides read TGTGCCACCTCTTGGGGTAACACTGAAGCTTTCTTT. The chain links TRBV10-3 to TRBJ1-1; D ambiguous. CDR1 and CDR2 from the germline V gene are ENHRY and SYGVKD. There are 12 residues in the CDR3. The germline V and J ends were trimmed by 10 bases and 2 bases, with 11 bases remaining between them.

The sample holds a few counts of this clonotype. The V call is TRBV29-1, the J call TRBJ2-3; 12 nucleotides align to TRBD2. With V trimmed by 3 bases and J by 6 bases, 16 bases remained unmatched. Germline V gene sequence: CDR1 SQVTM, CDR2 ANQGSEA. The CDR3 has 18 residues. The chain's CDR3 is CSVEPGKLAGGRQDTQYF. CDR3 DNA sequence: TGCAGCGTTGAGCCCGGGAAACTAGCGGGGGGACGACAGGATACGCAGTATTTT.

V usage is TRBV11-3 and J usage is TRBJ2-1; 13 bases are a match to TRBD2. The J segment lost 7 bases and the V segment lost 5 bases, leaving 8 bases of the junction unmatched. Germline loops: CDR1 SGHNT, CDR2 YENEEA. CDR3 length equals 16 residues. The CDR3 is CASSLWTSGRGNEQFF. As DNA, the CDR3 is TGTGCCAGCAGCCTCTGGACTAGCGGGAGAGGGAATGAGCAGTTCTTC.

The chain employs TRBV7-2 and TRBJ2-1, with 10 bases aligning to TRBD2. J gave up 6 bases and V 4 bases, and 9 bases lay outside the gene matches. The CDR3 totals 16 residues. CDR1 is SGHTA, CDR2 FQGNSA, per germline. The CDR3 sequence is CASSWAGTSARNEQFF. The CDR3 DNA follows: TGTGCCAGCAGCTGGGCCGGGACTAGCGCCCGCAATGAGCAGTTCTTC.

At least ten counts were recorded for this clonotype. J is TRBJ2-7 and V is TRBV18; TRBD2 matches 10 bases. Trimming at V came to 6 bases and at J to 2 bases, leaving 7 bases not matched to a gene. This CDR3 has 15 residues. Germline CDR1 KGHSH, CDR2 LQKENI. The CDR3 bases are TGTGCCAGCTCCCTTGACGGGACTAGCGCCTACGAGCAGTACTTC. Its protein is CASSLDGTSAYEQYF.

This chain connects TRBV24-1 to TRBJ2-6; D unclear. V gave up 9 bases and J gave up 1 base, with 9 bases separating them. Germline V gives CDR1 KGHDR, CDR2 SFDVKD. There are 14 residues in the CDR3. CDR3 bases: TGTGCCACCTCGATCGGTTCTGGGGCCAACGTCCTGACTTTC. Residues: CATSIGSGANVLTF.

In this sample, this clonotype turned up a few times. V gene TRBV5-4 combines with J gene TRBJ2-5; 10 bases align to TRBD2. V shed 4 bases, J shed 5 bases, and the junction held 8 bases outside the gene matches. Germline assignment: CDR1 SGHNT and CDR2 YYREEE (reference sequence). The CDR3 runs to 15 residues. CDR3 residues: CASSAVAGGRETQYF. The CDR3 DNA reads as TGTGCCAGCAGCGCCGTAGCGGGGGGTAGGGAGACCCAGTACTTC.